This TCR beta chain was captured in a study of blood T cell repertoires in COVID-19. On the study more broadly: PBMCs, B-cell-depleted T cells, or T cells provided the cDNA or gDNA that made up the material.

Using immunoSEQ multiplex PCR, the repertoire was profiled, and TCRdb retains in-frame clones only, with some absent. The data show about 38,000 clones, 84% seen once. This CDR3 region has 14 residues. CDR1 and CDR2 from the germline V gene are MRHNA and SNTAGT. Trimming removed 4 bases from V and 7 bases from J, with 11 bases in between. The clonotype was recovered from a man aged 55 to 70 with COVID-19, enrolled during active disease. Input material: peripheral blood. The rearrangement joins TRBV6-4 to TRBJ1-6, with a tentative D call TRBD1 (5 bases). The DNA of the CDR3 is TGTGCCAGCAGTGCAGGGCCGTGGAATTCACCCCTCCACTTT. The encoded protein is CASSAGPWNSPLHF.